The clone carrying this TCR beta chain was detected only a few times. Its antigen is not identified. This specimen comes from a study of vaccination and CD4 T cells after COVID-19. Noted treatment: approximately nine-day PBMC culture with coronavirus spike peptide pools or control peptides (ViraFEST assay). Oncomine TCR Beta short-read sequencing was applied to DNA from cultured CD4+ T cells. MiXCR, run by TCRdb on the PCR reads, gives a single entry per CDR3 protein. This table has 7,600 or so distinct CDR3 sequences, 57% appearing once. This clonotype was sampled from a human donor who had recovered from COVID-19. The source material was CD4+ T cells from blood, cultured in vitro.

Here the CDR3 reads CSARDQSGGGQQPQHF. CDR3 DNA: TGCAGTGCTAGAGATCAGTCAGGGGGAGGCCAACAGCCCCAGCATTTT. V is TRBV20-1 and J is TRBJ1-5; 7 nucleotides align to TRBD1. The length of the CDR3 is 16 residues. The germline V gene encodes CDR1 DFQATT and CDR2 SNEGSKA (reference sequence). Trimming removed 0 bases from V and 7 bases from J; junction bases left unmatched: 12.